A selection of T cell receptor beta chains follows, all from one sample in a study of T cell changes during pregnancy in multiple sclerosis. TCRdb keeps only in-frame clones here, not all; method: immunoSEQ multiplex PCR. Among 35,000 to 45,000 clones listed, around 90% were seen once. The sequenced sample was CD4+ T cells from peripheral blood mononuclear cells, obtained in the second trimester of pregnancy. The receptors come from a female donor in good health, enrolled as a control in a pregnancy study. Both conserved end residues are part of each CDR3. Fields, in order: clone size, CDR3 length, D gene, J gene, V gene, CDR3 DNA, CDR3 protein. A D gene is named only where the DNA matches it firmly. The size entry is marked missing in some rows and otherwise reads once, few, many or a size class.

size: .; length: 15; D: .; J: TRBJ2-3; V: TRBV19; DNA: TGTGCCAGTAGTATAAAGGGGTCTGGCACAGATACGCAGTATTTT; CDR3: CASSIKGSGTDTQYF
size: .; length: 16; D: TRBD2; J: TRBJ2-3; V: TRBV7-2; DNA: TGTGCCAGCAGCTTAGGGGTAGGGACTATCACAGATACGCAGTATTTT; CDR3: CASSLGVGTITDTQYF
size: once; length: 13; D: .; J: TRBJ1-1; V: TRBV6-5; DNA: TGTGCCAGCAGCAAGACAGTGAACACTGAAGCTTTCTTT; CDR3: CASSKTVNTEAFF
size: .; length: 14; D: TRBD1; J: TRBJ1-5; V: TRBV2; DNA: TGTGCCAGCAGCGGCACAGGGGGCCGTCAGCCCCAGCATTTT; CDR3: CASSGTGGRQPQHF
size: .; length: 15; D: TRBD2; J: TRBJ2-3; V: TRBV11-3; DNA: TGTGCCAGCAGCGTGACTAGCGGGAGGGCAGATACGCAGTATTTT; CDR3: CASSVTSGRADTQYF
size: .; length: 15; D: .; J: TRBJ2-1; V: TRBV27; DNA: TGTGCCAGCAGTTTCGAGGCGGGGACCTACAATGAGCAGTTCTTC; CDR3: CASSFEAGTYNEQFF
size: .; length: 15; D: .; J: TRBJ2-7; V: TRBV7-2; DNA: TGTGCCAGCAGCTTACAGACAGGGGAGGGGTACGAGCAGTACTTC; CDR3: CASSLQTGEGYEQYF
size: .; length: 16; D: TRBD2; J: TRBJ2-3; V: TRBV7-9; DNA: TGTGCCAGCAGCAGGACTAGCCTACCTAGCACAGATACGCAGTATTTT; CDR3: CASSRTSLPSTDTQYF
size: .; length: 15; D: TRBD1; J: TRBJ2-5; V: TRBV5-6; DNA: TGTGCCAGCAGCATGGACAGGGGGCTTCAAGAGACCCAGTACTTC; CDR3: CASSMDRGLQETQYF
size: .; length: 15; D: .; J: TRBJ2-7; V: TRBV6-6; DNA: TGTGCCAGCAGTTACTCGTCCAGGGTAAACAACGAGCAGTACTTC; CDR3: CASSYSSRVNNEQYF
size: .; length: 15; D: TRBD2; J: TRBJ2-2; V: TRBV5-1; DNA: TGCGCCAGCAGCTTCCTCGCGGGGGGCACCGGGGAGCTGTTTTTT; CDR3: CASSFLAGGTGELFF
size: once; length: 12; D: .; J: TRBJ2-1; V: TRBV7-9; DNA: TGTGCCAGCAGCTTATCGTCCAATGAGCAGTTCTTC; CDR3: CASSLSSNEQFF
size: .; length: 14; D: .; J: TRBJ2-3; V: TRBV28; DNA: TGTGCCAGCAGCCGGGACTCCAGCACAGATACGCAGTATTTT; CDR3: CASSRDSSTDTQYF
size: .; length: 16; D: TRBD1; J: TRBJ2-3; V: TRBV10-3; DNA: TGTGCCATCAGTGAGTACGACAGGGGGAGCACAGATACGCAGTATTTT; CDR3: CAISEYDRGSTDTQYF
size: .; length: 20; D: TRBD1; J: TRBJ1-2; V: TRBV5-1; DNA: TGCGCCAGCGGCCGGGACAGGGACATGAGTAAGGCACTATTAAGAAATGGCTACACCTTC; CDR3: CASGRDRDMSKALLRNGYTF
size: few; length: 14; D: .; J: TRBJ2-3; V: TRBV15; DNA: TGTGCCACCAGCAGAACAGGGTCGGCAGATACGCAGTATTTT; CDR3: CATSRTGSADTQYF
size: .; length: 15; D: TRBD1; J: TRBJ2-7; V: TRBV7-2; DNA: TGTGCCAGCAGCTTAGCGTGGACAGGGCTTGGCGAGCAGTACTTC; CDR3: CASSLAWTGLGEQYF
size: .; length: 15; D: TRBD2; J: TRBJ2-5; V: TRBV9; DNA: TGTGCCAGCAGCGTAGAGGGACTAGCGGGGGTTGCCCAGTACTTC; CDR3: CASSVEGLAGVAQYF
size: .; length: 17; D: .; J: TRBJ1-1; V: TRBV6-1; DNA: TGTGCCAGCAGTGAAGTAGGGGGTTTGGGGGCGCGGACTGAAGCTTTCTTT; CDR3: CASSEVGGLGARTEAFF
size: .; length: 13; D: .; J: TRBJ2-5; V: TRBV29-1; DNA: TGCAGCGTTGTGTTCGCGGGACGAGAGACCCAGTACTTC; CDR3: CSVVFAGRETQYF
size: .; length: 16; D: TRBD1; J: TRBJ1-1; V: TRBV11-2; DNA: TGTGCCAGCAGCTTAGGTAGGGGGCAGAGGGACACTGAAGCTTTCTTT; CDR3: CASSLGRGQRDTEAFF
size: once; length: 14; D: TRBD1; J: TRBJ1-2; V: TRBV6-1; DNA: TGTGCCAGCAGTGAGACAGGGGTTCTCTATGGCTACACCTTC; CDR3: CASSETGVLYGYTF
size: .; length: 14; D: TRBD1; J: TRBJ1-2; V: TRBV7-9; DNA: TGTGCCAGCAGCCGCGGACAGGGGGCCTATGGCTACACCTTC; CDR3: CASSRGQGAYGYTF
size: .; length: 14; D: .; J: TRBJ1-4; V: TRBV2; DNA: TGTGCCAGCATTGTAGGGGATCGTAATGAAAAACTGTTTTTT; CDR3: CASIVGDRNEKLFF
size: .; length: 16; D: TRBD1; J: TRBJ1-1; V: TRBV9; DNA: TGTGCCAGCAAGAGGGACAGGGGGCTCGGGGGTGCTGAAGCTTTCTTT; CDR3: CASKRDRGLGGAEAFF
size: .; length: 13; D: .; J: TRBJ2-5; V: TRBV11-2; DNA: TGTGCCAGCAGCGTGGGACTGACGGAGACCCAGTACTTC; CDR3: CASSVGLTETQYF
size: .; length: 17; D: TRBD1; J: TRBJ1-1; V: TRBV5-4; DNA: TGTGCCAGCAGCCCGGGACAGGCGGCATTAATGAACACTGAAGCTTTCTTT; CDR3: CASSPGQAALMNTEAFF
size: .; length: 15; D: .; J: TRBJ1-5; V: TRBV28; DNA: TGTGCCAGCAGTTTAGGGGGCGCGAGGGATCAGCCCCAGCATTTT; CDR3: CASSLGGARDQPQHF
size: once; length: 14; D: .; J: TRBJ1-1; V: TRBV19; DNA: TGTGCCAGTAGTCCGGGGGGGGGCGGTGCTGAAGCTTTCTTT; CDR3: CASSPGGGGAEAFF
size: .; length: 13; D: .; J: TRBJ2-7; V: TRBV2; DNA: TGTGCCAGCAGTCCGGACTCCAACTACGAGCAGTACTTC; CDR3: CASSPDSNYEQYF
size: .; length: 13; D: .; J: TRBJ1-2; V: TRBV30; DNA: TGTGCCTGGAGGGTCGGACAGTACGCTGGCTACACCTTC; CDR3: CAWRVGQYAGYTF
size: .; length: 15; D: TRBD2; J: TRBJ2-2; V: TRBV5-1; DNA: TGCGCCAGCAGCTTGACAGCGGGGTTCGCCGGGGAGCTGTTTTTT; CDR3: CASSLTAGFAGELFF
size: .; length: 17; D: TRBD2; J: TRBJ2-5; V: TRBV4-3; DNA: TGCGCCAGCAGCCGGGGACTAGCGGGTCCGGGCCAAGAGACCCAGTACTTC; CDR3: CASSRGLAGPGQETQYF
size: .; length: 13; D: .; J: TRBJ1-6; V: TRBV7-9; DNA: TGTGCCAGCCAAAGCCAGGGGAGTTCACCCCTCCACTTT; CDR3: CASQSQGSSPLHF
size: .; length: 15; D: .; J: TRBJ1-1; V: TRBV6-1; DNA: TGTGCCAGCTGCAGGGGTCAGGTTCTGAACACTGAAGCTTTCTTT; CDR3: CASCRGQVLNTEAFF
size: .; length: 14; D: TRBD1; J: TRBJ1-5; V: TRBV6-5; DNA: TGTGCCAGCAGTTCCGGGACAGGTCTAAGGTCCCAGCATTTT; CDR3: CASSSGTGLRSQHF
size: .; length: 16; D: TRBD2; J: TRBJ2-2; V: TRBV7-3; DNA: TGTGCCAGCAGCCATAGCGGGGGGGGTAACACCGGGGAGCTGTTTTTT; CDR3: CASSHSGGGNTGELFF